This record looks at one T cell receptor (beta chain) sequence and its context. The data originate from a study of control samples from healthy donors and cancer patients. Data came from immunoSEQ multiplex PCR; TCRdb stores just in-frame clones and leaves some out. The sample has roughly 100,000 clones; about 90% are singletons. V gave up 2 bases and J gave up 2 bases; unmatched junction bases: 2. CDR3 length equals 14 residues. Germline V gene sequence: CDR1 SQVTM, CDR2 ANQGSEA. This clonotype originated in a man aged 25-45 years in good health. The sequencing sample was made of blood. This sequence joins TRBV29-1 and TRBJ2-1, with TRBD2 matching 8 bases. The CDR3 region has the DNA TGCAGCGTTGAACGGGGGGGACCCTACAATGAGCAGTTCTTC. This sequence encodes CSVERGGPYNEQFF.